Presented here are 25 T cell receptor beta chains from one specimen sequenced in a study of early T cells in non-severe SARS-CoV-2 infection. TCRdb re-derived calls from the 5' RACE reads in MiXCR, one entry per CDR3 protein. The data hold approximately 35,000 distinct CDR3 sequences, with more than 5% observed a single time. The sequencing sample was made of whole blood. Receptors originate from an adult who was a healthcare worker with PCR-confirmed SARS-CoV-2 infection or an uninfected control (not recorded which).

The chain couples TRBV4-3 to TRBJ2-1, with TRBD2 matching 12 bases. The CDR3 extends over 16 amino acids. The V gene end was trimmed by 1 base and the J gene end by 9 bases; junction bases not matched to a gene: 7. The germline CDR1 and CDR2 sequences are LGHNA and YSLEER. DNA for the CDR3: TGCGCCAGCAGCCAAGGGGCTAGCGGGGGGGTTAGTGAGCAGTTCTTC. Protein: CASSQGASGGVSEQFF.

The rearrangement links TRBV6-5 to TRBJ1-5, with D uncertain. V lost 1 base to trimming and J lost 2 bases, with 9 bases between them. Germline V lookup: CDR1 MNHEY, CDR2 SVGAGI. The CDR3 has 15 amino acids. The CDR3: CASSYYPGGNQPQHF. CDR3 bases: TGTGCCAGCAGTTACTATCCAGGCGGCAATCAGCCCCAGCATTTT.

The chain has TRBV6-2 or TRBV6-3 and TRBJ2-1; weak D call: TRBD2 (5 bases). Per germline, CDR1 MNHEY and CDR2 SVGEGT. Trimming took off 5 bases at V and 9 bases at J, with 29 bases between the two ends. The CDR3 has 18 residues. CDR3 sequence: CASSHDLGSYSRVVEQFF. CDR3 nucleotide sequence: TGTGCCAGCAGTCACGACCTTGGGAGTTACTCCCGGGTTGTTGAGCAGTTCTTC.

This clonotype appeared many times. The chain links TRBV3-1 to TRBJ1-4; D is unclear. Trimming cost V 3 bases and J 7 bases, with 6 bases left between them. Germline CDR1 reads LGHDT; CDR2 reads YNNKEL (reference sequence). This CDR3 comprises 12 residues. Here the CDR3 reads CASSQYTEKLFF. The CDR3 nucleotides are TGTGCCAGCAGCCAGTACACTGAAAAACTGTTTTTT.

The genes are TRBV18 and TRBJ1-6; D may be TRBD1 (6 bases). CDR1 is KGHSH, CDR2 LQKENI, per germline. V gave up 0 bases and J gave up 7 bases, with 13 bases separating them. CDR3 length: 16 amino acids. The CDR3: CASSPPRGARNSPLHF. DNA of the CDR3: TGTGCCAGCTCACCACCGCGGGGGGCAAGGAATTCACCCCTCCACTTT.

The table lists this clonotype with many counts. The CDR3 coding sequence is TGTGCCAGCTCACCACTTCCTCCAGGACAACCTTATGGCTACACCTTC. Translating gives CASSPLPPGQPYGYTF. This chain connects TRBV18 to TRBJ1-2, with TRBD1 as a possible D gene (5 bases). There are 16 residues in the CDR3. The V gene's germline CDR1 is KGHSH and CDR2 LQKENI. Trimming removed 1 base at V and 5 bases at J, with 17 bases between.

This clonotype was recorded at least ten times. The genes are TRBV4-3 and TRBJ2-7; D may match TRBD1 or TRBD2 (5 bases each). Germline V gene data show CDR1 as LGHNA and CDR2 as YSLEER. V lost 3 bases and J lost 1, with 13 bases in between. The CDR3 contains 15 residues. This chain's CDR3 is CASSHRDGSSYEQYF. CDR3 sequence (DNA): TGCGCCAGCAGCCACCGGGACGGATCTTCCTACGAGCAGTACTTC.

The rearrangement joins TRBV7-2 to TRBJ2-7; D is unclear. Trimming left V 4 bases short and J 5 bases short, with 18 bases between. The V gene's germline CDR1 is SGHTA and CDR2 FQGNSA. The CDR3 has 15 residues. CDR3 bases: TGTGCCAGCAGCTCAGAAGGGTCTCGGTTGGACGAGCAGTACTTC. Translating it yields CASSSEGSRLDEQYF.

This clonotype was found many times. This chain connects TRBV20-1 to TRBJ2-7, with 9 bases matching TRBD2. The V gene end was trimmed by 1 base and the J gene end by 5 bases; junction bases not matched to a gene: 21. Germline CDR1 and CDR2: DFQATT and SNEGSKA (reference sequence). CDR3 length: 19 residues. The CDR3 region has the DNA TGCAGTGCTAGAGTCTTGGGGTTGGACCACGCTCTAGCGGGGAACGAGCAGTACTTC. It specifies CSARVLGLDHALAGNEQYF.

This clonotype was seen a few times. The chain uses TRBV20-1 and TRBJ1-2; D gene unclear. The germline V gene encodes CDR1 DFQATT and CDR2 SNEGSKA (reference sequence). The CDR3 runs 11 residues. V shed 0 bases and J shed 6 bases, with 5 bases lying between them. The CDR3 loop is CSARDLNGYTF. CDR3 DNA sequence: TGCAGTGCTAGAGATCTGAATGGCTACACCTTC.

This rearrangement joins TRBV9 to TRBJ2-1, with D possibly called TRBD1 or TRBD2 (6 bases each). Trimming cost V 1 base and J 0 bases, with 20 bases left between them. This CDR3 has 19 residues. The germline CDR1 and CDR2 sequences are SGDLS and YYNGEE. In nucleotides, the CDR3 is TGTGCCAGCAGCGTATCGCCAGGGGCGGGACTGAGCTCCTACAATGAGCAGTTCTTC. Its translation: CASSVSPGAGLSSYNEQFF.

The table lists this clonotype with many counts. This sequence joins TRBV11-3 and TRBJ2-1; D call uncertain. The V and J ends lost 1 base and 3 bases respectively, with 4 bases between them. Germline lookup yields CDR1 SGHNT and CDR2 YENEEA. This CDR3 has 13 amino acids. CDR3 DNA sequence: TGTGCCAGCAGCTTAGGTGGCTACAATGAGCAGTTCTTC. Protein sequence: CASSLGGYNEQFF. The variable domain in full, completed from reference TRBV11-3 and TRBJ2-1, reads EAGVVQSPRYKIIEKKQPVAFWCNPISGHNTLYWYLQNLGQGPELLIRYENEEAVDDSQLPKDRFSAERLKGVDSTLKIQPAELGDSAVYLCASSLGGYNEQFFGPGTRLTVL.

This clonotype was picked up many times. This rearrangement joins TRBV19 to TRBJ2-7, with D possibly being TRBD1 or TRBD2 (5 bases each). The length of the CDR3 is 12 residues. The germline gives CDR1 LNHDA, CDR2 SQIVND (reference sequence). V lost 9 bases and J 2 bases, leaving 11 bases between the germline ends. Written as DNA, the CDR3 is TGTGCCAGCAGGGACCGGACCTACGAGCAGTACTTC. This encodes CASRDRTYEQYF. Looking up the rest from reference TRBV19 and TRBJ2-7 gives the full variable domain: DGGITQSPKYLFRKEGQNVTLSCEQNLNHDAMYWYRQDPGQGLRLIYYSQIVNDFQKGDIAEGYSVSREKKESFPLTVTSAQKNPTAFYLCASRDRTYEQYFGPGTRLTVT.

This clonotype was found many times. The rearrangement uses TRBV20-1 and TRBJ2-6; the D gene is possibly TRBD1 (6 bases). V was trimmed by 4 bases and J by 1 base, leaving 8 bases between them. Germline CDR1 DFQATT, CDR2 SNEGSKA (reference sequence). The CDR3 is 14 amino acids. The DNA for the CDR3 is TGCAGTGCTACAGGGGAGTCTGGGGCCAACGTCCTGACTTTC. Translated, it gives CSATGESGANVLTF.

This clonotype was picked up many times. The CDR3 spells CASSLGTGGDYNEQFF. The CDR3 DNA sequence: TGCGCCAGCAGCCTTGGGACAGGGGGTGACTACAATGAGCAGTTCTTC. V is TRBV5-1 and J is TRBJ2-1; 11 nucleotides agree with TRBD1. The CDR3 runs to 16 residues. The ends lost 4 bases at V and 3 bases at J; junction bases unmatched: 6. CDR1 and CDR2 from the germline V gene are SGHRS and YFSETQ.

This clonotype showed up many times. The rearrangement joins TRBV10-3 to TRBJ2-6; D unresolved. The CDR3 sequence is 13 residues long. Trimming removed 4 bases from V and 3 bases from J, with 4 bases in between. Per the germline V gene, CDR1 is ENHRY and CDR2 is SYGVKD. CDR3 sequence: CAISGDGANVLTF. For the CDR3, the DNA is TGTGCCATCAGTGGAGATGGGGCCAACGTCCTGACTTTC.

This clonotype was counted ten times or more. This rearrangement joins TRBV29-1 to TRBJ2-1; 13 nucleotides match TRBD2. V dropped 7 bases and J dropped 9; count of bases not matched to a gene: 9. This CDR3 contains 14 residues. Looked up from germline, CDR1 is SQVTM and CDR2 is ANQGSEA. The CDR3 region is CSAQTSGGRGEQFF. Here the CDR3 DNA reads TGCAGCGCACAGACTAGCGGGGGGCGGGGTGAGCAGTTCTTC.

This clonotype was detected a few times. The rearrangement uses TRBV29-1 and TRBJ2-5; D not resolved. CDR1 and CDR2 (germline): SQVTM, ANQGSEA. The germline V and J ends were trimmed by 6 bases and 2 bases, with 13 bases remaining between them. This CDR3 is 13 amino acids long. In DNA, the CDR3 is TGCAGCGTCCGCTTGACATTACAAGAGACCCAGTACTTC. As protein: CSVRLTLQETQYF.

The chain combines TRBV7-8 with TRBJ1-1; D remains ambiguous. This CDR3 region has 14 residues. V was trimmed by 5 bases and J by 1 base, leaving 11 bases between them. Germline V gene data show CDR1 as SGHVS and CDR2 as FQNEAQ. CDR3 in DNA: TGTGCCAGCAGCCGGAGACACCAGAACACTGAAGCTTTCTTT. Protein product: CASSRRHQNTEAFF. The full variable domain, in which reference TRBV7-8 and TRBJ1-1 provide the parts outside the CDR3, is GAGVSQSPRYKVAKRGQDVALRCDPISGHVSLFWYQQALGQGPEFLTYFQNEAQLDKSGLPSDRFFAERPEGSVSTLKIQRTQQEDSAVYLCASSRRHQNTEAFFGQGTRLTVV.

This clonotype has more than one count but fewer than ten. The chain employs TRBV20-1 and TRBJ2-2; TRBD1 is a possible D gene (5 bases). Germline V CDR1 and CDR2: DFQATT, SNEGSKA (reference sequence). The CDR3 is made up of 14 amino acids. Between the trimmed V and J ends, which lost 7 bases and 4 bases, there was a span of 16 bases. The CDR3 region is CSVLKGDRTGELFF. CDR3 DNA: TGCAGTGTCCTAAAAGGGGATCGCACCGGGGAGCTGTTTTTT.

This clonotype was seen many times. The DNA of the CDR3 is TGTGCCAGCAGCGAAAGCCGGGACTACTTACAAGGGGATACGCAGTATTTT. This gives the protein CASSESRDYLQGDTQYF. V and J are TRBV9 and TRBJ2-3; 7 bases align to TRBD2. The germline gives CDR1 SGDLS, CDR2 YYNGEE. The CDR3 sequence is 17 residues long. The J segment lost 6 bases and the V segment lost 3 bases, leaving 16 bases of the junction unmatched.

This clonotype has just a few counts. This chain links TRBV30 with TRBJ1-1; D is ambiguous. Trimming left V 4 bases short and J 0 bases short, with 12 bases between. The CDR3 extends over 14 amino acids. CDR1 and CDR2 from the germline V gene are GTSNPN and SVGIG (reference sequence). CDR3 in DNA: TGTGCCTGGAACCCGGCTCAAATGAACACTGAAGCTTTCTTT. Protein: CAWNPAQMNTEAFF.

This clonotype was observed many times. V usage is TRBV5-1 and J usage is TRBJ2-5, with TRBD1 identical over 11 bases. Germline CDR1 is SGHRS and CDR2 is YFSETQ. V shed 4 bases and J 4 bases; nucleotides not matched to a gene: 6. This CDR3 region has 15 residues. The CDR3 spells CASSARTGGGETQYF. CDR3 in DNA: TGCGCCAGCAGCGCCCGGACAGGGGGCGGAGAGACCCAGTACTTC.

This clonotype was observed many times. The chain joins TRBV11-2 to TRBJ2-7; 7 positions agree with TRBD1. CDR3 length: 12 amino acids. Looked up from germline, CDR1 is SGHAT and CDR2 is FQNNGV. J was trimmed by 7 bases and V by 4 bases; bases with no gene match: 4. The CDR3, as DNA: TGTGCCAGCAGCTGGACAGGAAAAGAGCAGTACTTC. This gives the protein CASSWTGKEQYF. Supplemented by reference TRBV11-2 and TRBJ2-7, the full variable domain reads EAGVAQSPRYKIIEKRQSVAFWCNPISGHATLYWYQQILGQGPKLLIQFQNNGVVDDSQLPKDRFSAERLKGVDSTLKIQPAKLEDSAVYLCASSWTGKEQYFGPGTRLTVT.

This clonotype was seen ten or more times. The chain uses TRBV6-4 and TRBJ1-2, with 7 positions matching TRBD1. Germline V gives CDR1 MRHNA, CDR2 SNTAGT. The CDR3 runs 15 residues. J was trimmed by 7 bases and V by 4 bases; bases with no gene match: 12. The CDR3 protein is CASSASSTGSSGYTF. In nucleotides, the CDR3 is TGTGCCAGCAGTGCCTCCTCGACAGGGAGTAGTGGCTACACCTTC.